The 22 T cell receptor beta chains in this list originate from one sample, sequenced in a study of blood T cell repertoires in COVID-19. The data were produced by immunoSEQ multiplex PCR, yet TCRdb's version contains in-frame clones alone and is incomplete. This table has over 150,000 clones, roughly 92% appearing once. Input material: peripheral blood. These receptors all come from a man aged 25-40 years with COVID-19, enrolled during active disease.

This clone was seen a single time. The chain links TRBV5-1 to TRBJ1-6, with D possibly TRBD1 on 6 matching bases. The CDR3 is 14 amino acids. Germline V gene lookup returns CDR1 SGHRS and CDR2 YFSETQ. The V end was cut by 2 bases, the J end by 7 bases, with 10 bases between. The CDR3 protein is CASSFRTVNSPLHF. The CDR3 DNA reads as TGCGCCAGCAGCTTCCGGACAGTAAATTCACCCCTCCACTTT.

The V call is TRBV30, the J call TRBJ2-7; no firm D call. The CDR3 runs to 14 residues. Germline CDR1 GTSNPN, CDR2 SVGIG (reference sequence). V was trimmed by 2 bases and J by 0 bases, leaving 11 bases between them. The CDR3 DNA sequence: TGTGCCTGGAGTCCAAGTTGGAGCTCCTACGAGCAGTACTTC. It yields the protein CAWSPSWSSYEQYF.

The chain carries TRBV27 and TRBJ1-6; D remains unclear. V was clipped by 5 bases and J by 0 bases, with 5 bases between them. Germline V gene lookup returns CDR1 MNHEY and CDR2 SMNVEV (reference sequence). The CDR3 covers 14 residues. The CDR3 DNA reads TGTGCCAGCAGTCCAGGCTCCTATAATTCACCCCTCCACTTT. Its protein product is CASSPGSYNSPLHF.

The V call is TRBV4-1, the J call TRBJ1-2, with D perhaps TRBD1 (6 bases). The CDR3 runs to 16 residues. Per germline, CDR1 MGHRA and CDR2 YSYEKL. Trimming took 2 bases from V and 8 from J, leaving 21 bases between them. DNA of the CDR3: TGCGCCAGCAGCCAATTAGGTCGGACCAGACAGGCCGGCTACACCTTC. Translated, it gives CASSQLGRTRQAGYTF.

The chain couples TRBV3-1 (or the pseudogene TRBV3-2) to TRBJ2-2, with D possibly being TRBD1 (6 bases). This CDR3 comprises 15 residues. The germline V and J ends were trimmed by 0 bases and 6 bases, with 11 bases remaining between them. The germline V gene has CDR1 LGHDT and CDR2 YNNKEL (reference sequence). DNA of the CDR3: TGTGCCAGCAGCCAAGATTGGCAGGGGCCCGGGGAGCTGTTTTTT. It yields the protein CASSQDWQGPGELFF.

V gene TRBV5-4 combines with J gene TRBJ2-7; 9 nucleotides match TRBD1. Trimming cost V 3 bases and J 0 bases; bases outside gene matches: 1. The CDR3 extends over 14 amino acids. Germline V gene data show CDR1 as SGHNT and CDR2 as YYREEE (reference sequence). The CDR3 DNA is TGTGCCAGCAGCTCGACAGGGGGCTCCTACGAGCAGTACTTC. It specifies CASSSTGGSYEQYF.

CDR3: CASSIGAGVAYNEQFF. The CDR3 DNA sequence: TGTGCCAGTAGTATCGGAGCGGGGGTGGCCTACAATGAGCAGTTCTTC. The chain joins TRBV19 to TRBJ2-1; TRBD2 aligns across 8 bases. This CDR3 region has 16 residues. The V gene end was trimmed by 3 bases and the J gene end by 2 bases; junction bases not matched to a gene: 6. Germline V gene sequence: CDR1 LNHDA, CDR2 SQIVND (reference sequence).

The rearrangement links TRBV5-1 to TRBJ1-2; tentative D call: TRBD1 (5 bases). CDR1 is SGHRS, CDR2 YFSETQ, per germline. The ends were cut back, 4 bases at V and 1 base at J, with 11 bases in the middle. This CDR3 is built from 14 residues. CDR3 DNA sequence: TGCGCCAGCAGCGATCCGGGACTTAACTATGGCTACACCTTC. This encodes CASSDPGLNYGYTF. Drawing the rest from reference TRBV5-1 and TRBJ1-2, the complete variable domain is KAGVTQTPRYLIKTRGQQVTLSCSPISGHRSVSWYQQTPGQGLQFLFEYFSETQRNKGNFPGRFSGRQFSNSRSEMNVSTLELGDSALYLCASSDPGLNYGYTFGSGTRLTVV.

J is TRBJ2-7 and V is TRBV2, with TRBD2 identical over 9 bases. CDR3 length equals 17 residues. CDR1 is SNHLY, CDR2 FYNNEI, per germline. With 8 bases clipped from V and 3 bases from J, the junction kept 17 bases outside the gene matches. Written as DNA, the CDR3 is TGTGCCAGCGGTCTCGGGCTAGCGGGGTCGACCTTCTACGAGCAGTACTTC. Amino acid sequence: CASGLGLAGSTFYEQYF.

V usage is TRBV5-1 and J usage is TRBJ2-3, with 9 bases matching TRBD1. Germline-derived CDR1 and CDR2 are SGHRS and YFSETQ. Unmatched junction bases numbered 9, after V lost 4 bases and J lost 3 bases. This CDR3 spans 16 amino acids. CDR3 in DNA: TGCGCCAGCAGCCGACATCCGGGACAGGGTACAGATACGCAGTATTTT. Its protein is CASSRHPGQGTDTQYF.

The chain employs TRBV5-6 and TRBJ1-2, with no clear D. Per germline, CDR1 SGHDT and CDR2 YYEEEE. The V gene lost 3 bases and the J gene lost 5 bases, with 11 bases spanning the gap. The CDR3 runs 13 residues. CDR3 coding DNA: TGTGCCAGCAGCTCCCAGGCCCATTATGGCTACACCTTC. It encodes CASSSQAHYGYTF.

The chain combines TRBV19 with TRBJ2-6, with D possibly TRBD1 on 5 matching bases. Germline V gene lookup returns CDR1 LNHDA and CDR2 SQIVND (reference sequence). With 6 bases removed from V and 0 bases from J, the gap between germline ends came to 6 bases. There are 14 residues in the CDR3. CDR3 loop: CASRGDSGANVLTF. CDR3 bases: TGTGCCAGTAGAGGGGACTCTGGGGCCAACGTCCTGACTTTC. The whole variable domain, remainder taken from reference TRBV19 and TRBJ2-6, is DGGITQSPKYLFRKEGQNVTLSCEQNLNHDAMYWYRQDPGQGLRLIYYSQIVNDFQKGDIAEGYSVSREKKESFPLTVTSAQKNPTAFYLCASRGDSGANVLTFGAGSRLTVL.

The table lists this clone with a count of one. The chain employs TRBV5-6 and TRBJ2-1; D is unclear. V was clipped by 2 bases and J by 10 bases, with 10 bases between them. Germline CDR1 reads SGHDT; CDR2 reads YYEEEE. The CDR3 is 12 residues long. Here the CDR3 reads CASSLPSGEQFF. CDR3 bases: TGTGCCAGCAGCTTACCCTCAGGAGAGCAGTTCTTC.

This chain links TRBV29-1 with TRBJ1-5, with 7 bases fitting TRBD1. This CDR3 comprises 12 residues. The trim removed 5 bases at V and 5 bases at J, leaving 3 bases unmatched. Germline V gene sequence: CDR1 SQVTM, CDR2 ANQGSEA. The CDR3 bases are TGCAGCGTTCGACAGGGTGATCAGCCCCAGCATTTT. Translation: CSVRQGDQPQHF.

V gene TRBV6-5 combines with J gene TRBJ2-5; 10 bases are shared with TRBD2. This CDR3 region has 15 residues. Trimming at V came to 11 bases and at J to 2 bases, leaving 11 bases not matched to a gene. Germline-derived CDR1 and CDR2 are MNHEY and SVGAGI. CDR3 protein: CAVGRSGGGQETQYF. The CDR3 DNA follows: TGTGCCGTGGGTCGAAGCGGGGGGGGACAAGAGACCCAGTACTTC.

The chain couples TRBV9 to TRBJ1-2; TRBD1 agrees at 10 bases. Germline values: CDR1 SGDLS, CDR2 YYNGEE. This CDR3 has 14 amino acids. With 3 bases clipped from V and 4 bases from J, the junction kept 3 bases outside the gene matches. CDR3: CASSAGQGGYGYTF. The CDR3, as DNA: TGTGCCAGCAGCGCAGGACAGGGGGGCTATGGCTACACCTTC.

CDR3 sequence: CASSSRGGGTYEQYF. The CDR3 DNA is TGTGCCAGCAGTAGCCGTGGGGGGGGGACCTACGAGCAGTACTTC. The V gene is TRBV6-6, the J gene TRBJ2-7; 7 nucleotides match TRBD2. This CDR3 comprises 15 residues. Trimming at V came to 5 bases and at J to 2 bases, leaving 9 bases not matched to a gene. Per the germline V gene, CDR1 is MNHNY and CDR2 is SVGAGI (reference sequence).

V usage is TRBV19 and J usage is TRBJ1-1; D not resolved. Between the trimmed V and J ends, which lost 4 bases and 3 bases, there was a span of 12 bases. This CDR3 has 14 residues. Germline V lookup: CDR1 LNHDA, CDR2 SQIVND (reference sequence). CDR3 protein: CASSRGAGYTEAFF. The CDR3 coding sequence is TGTGCCAGTAGTAGGGGAGCGGGGTACACTGAAGCTTTCTTT. The full variable domain, with the rest looked up from reference TRBV19 and TRBJ1-1, is DGGITQSPKYLFRKEGQNVTLSCEQNLNHDAMYWYRQDPGQGLRLIYYSQIVNDFQKGDIAEGYSVSREKKESFPLTVTSAQKNPTAFYLCASSRGAGYTEAFFGQGTRLTVV.

This chain connects TRBV18 to TRBJ1-1; 7 nucleotides line up with TRBD1. V was pared by 0 bases and J by 2 bases, with 3 bases of the junction left unmatched. Germline loops: CDR1 KGHSH, CDR2 LQKENI. CDR3 size: 15 residues. The CDR3 region has the DNA TGTGCCAGCTCACCACCTGGACAGGCAAACACTGAAGCTTTCTTT. Its translation: CASSPPGQANTEAFF. Supplemented by reference TRBV18 and TRBJ1-1, the full variable domain reads NAGVMQNPRHLVRRRGQEARLRCSPMKGHSHVYWYRQLPEEGLKFMVYLQKENIIDESGMPKERFSAEFPKEGPSILRIQQVVRGDSAAYFCASSPPGQANTEAFFGQGTRLTVV.

V usage is TRBV6-1 and J usage is TRBJ2-7; TRBD1 matches 10 bases. This CDR3 has 18 amino acids. CDR1 and CDR2 from the germline V gene are MNHNS and SASEGT. J gave up 7 bases and V 3 bases, and 18 bases lay outside the gene matches. The CDR3 sequence: CASSEAVLGQGLSWEQYF. The CDR3 DNA sequence: TGTGCCAGCAGTGAGGCCGTGCTGGGACAGGGGCTATCTTGGGAGCAGTACTTC.

The chain links TRBV2 to TRBJ1-5; the match to TRBD1 covers 7 bases. This CDR3 has 13 amino acids. In germline, CDR1 is SNHLY, CDR2 FYNNEI. The V gene end was trimmed by 7 bases and the J gene end by 7 bases; junction bases not matched to a gene: 7. The DNA for the CDR3 is TGTGCCAGCAAAGACAGGGTGGAACAGCCCCAGCATTTT. Amino acid sequence: CASKDRVEQPQHF.

The genes are TRBV19 and TRBJ1-5, with 9 bases lining up with TRBD1. This CDR3 has 15 amino acids. With V trimmed by 5 bases and J by 2 bases, 4 bases remained unmatched. Per germline, CDR1 LNHDA and CDR2 SQIVND (reference sequence). CDR3 region: CASSSTGGGNQPQHF. Written as DNA, the CDR3 is TGTGCCAGTAGTTCCACAGGGGGCGGCAATCAGCCCCAGCATTTT.